This T cell receptor (beta chain) was sequenced during a study of blood T cell repertoires in COVID-19. About the study: In each case, the material was cDNA or gDNA derived from T cells, B-cell-depleted T cells, or PBMCs.

Germline V gene data show CDR1 as SGDLS and CDR2 as YYNGEE. CDR3 size: 14 residues. Deletions cut 3 bases from V and 4 bases from J, with 12 bases between. Per the authors' pipeline: Reference gene primer amplification gave nucleated cell count estimates. Assay used: immunoSEQ multiplex PCR; TCRdb lists only in-frame clones, some missing. That table is the source of V, J and clone size, and D and trimming were worked out from the DNA. The data contain roughly 500,000 clones, approximately 85% of them singletons. The sequence derives from a human donor in a cohort sampled during active COVID-19. Source material: peripheral blood. The V gene is TRBV9, the J gene TRBJ2-3; possibly TRBD2 for D (5 bases). The CDR3 protein is CASSAGLSPDTQYF. The CDR3 DNA is TGTGCCAGCAGCGCAGGACTGTCCCCAGATACGCAGTATTTT. Full variable domain (rest looked up from reference TRBV9 and TRBJ2-3): DSGVTQTPKHLITATGQRVTLRCSPRSGDLSVYWYQQSLDQGLQFLIQYYNGEERAKGNILERFSAQQFPDLHSELNLSSLELGDSALYFCASSAGLSPDTQYFGPGTRLTVL.